The sequence of this T cell receptor (beta chain) was determined in a study of cytomegalovirus exposure and HLA in healthy donors. Broader study findings: It was only CMV serostatus that was available as immune exposure information. Testing in vitro showed a few CMV-associated chains specific for CMV antigens. In a later analysis, about 17,000 TCR beta sequences were associated with HLA alleles at 0.05 false discovery rate.

The germline V and J ends were trimmed by 0 bases and 0 bases, with 11 bases remaining between them. The V gene's germline CDR1 is SGHTA and CDR2 FQGTGA. CDR3 length equals 16 residues. Points on this clone: Antigen unknown.

The PCR contained 60 Vbeta and 13 Jbeta primers. As handled by the study authors: Tens of millions of unique TCR beta chains, roughly 11 million of them shared, were counted by a later analysis. The table came from immunoSEQ multiplex PCR; TCRdb's copy has only in-frame clones and leaves some out. V and J calls and clone size follow that table, whereas D and trimming were derived from the DNA. This sample has 100,000 to 150,000 clones, with about three quarters found just once. This TCR derives from a man aged 30 to 45 in good health and CMV-seronegative. The rearrangement uses TRBV7-3 and TRBJ1-2; a possible D gene is TRBD1 (6 bases). The sample consisted of PBMCs. For the CDR3, the DNA is TGTGCCAGCAGCTTAACGGGGGCAGGGGCTAACTATGGCTACACCTTC. This sequence encodes CASSLTGAGANYGYTF. Full variable domain (outside the CDR3, taken from reference TRBV7-3 and TRBJ1-2): GAGVSQTPSNKVTEKGKYVELRCDPISGHTALYWYRQSLGQGPEFLIYFQGTGAADDSGLPNDRFFAVRPEGSVSTLKIQRTERGDSAVYLCASSLTGAGANYGYTFGSGTRLTVV.